These T cell receptor beta chains were read from a single sample in a study of chemoradiotherapy in HPV16-positive cancers. Data came from immunoSEQ multiplex PCR; TCRdb stores just in-frame clones and leaves some out. In the table there are over 900 clones, under 90% of which are singletons. The material sequenced was tumor tissue, taken from a patient who underwent chemoradiotherapy. The receptor source for this set is a human donor with HPV-associated anogenital cancer. CDR3s include the opening cysteine and the closing phenylalanine or tryptophan. The D gene is left open where the match is weak. Not every row has a clone size; where given, it reads once, few, many or a size class.

clone_size j_call cdr3_length d_call v_call cdr3_aa cdr3_nt
. TRBJ2-2 17 TRBD2 TRBV7-8 CASSLQGGGVVIGELFF TGTGCCAGCAGCCTCCAGGGCGGGGGTGTTGTGATCGGGGAGCTGTTTTTT
. TRBJ2-2 15 . TRBV7-8 CASSLLQGPTGELFF TGTGCCAGCAGCTTACTGCAGGGTCCCACCGGGGAGCTGTTTTTT
. TRBJ1-1 15 . TRBV2 CASSEAKTTNTEAFF TGTGCCAGCAGTGAAGCGAAGACGACGAACACTGAAGCTTTCTTT
. TRBJ1-2 11 . TRBV6-1 CASSENGPCTF TGTGCCAGCAGTGAAAATGGTCCCTGCACCTTC
. TRBJ2-5 13 . TRBV6-5 CASSYLGEETQYF TGTGCCAGCAGTTACTTGGGAGAAGAGACCCAGTACTTC
. TRBJ1-5 17 TRBD1 TRBV2 CASWGNDRGHFNQPQHF TGTGCCAGCTGGGGGAATGACAGGGGGCACTTCAATCAGCCCCAGCATTTT
once TRBJ2-1 16 . TRBV5-1 CASSLGPKSSYNEQFF TGCGCCAGCAGCTTGGGACCCAAAAGCTCCTACAATGAGCAGTTCTTC
once TRBJ2-7 15 . TRBV6-5 CASSYESPGSYEQYF TGTGCCAGCAGTTACGAAAGCCCTGGAAGTTACGAGCAGTACTTC
. TRBJ2-2 13 . TRBV4-1 CASSQERTGELFF TGCGCCAGCAGCCAAGAACGGACCGGGGAGCTGTTTTTT
. TRBJ1-2 15 . TRBV7-2 CASSLDRGPGYGYTF TGTGCCAGCAGCTTAGATCGGGGCCCGGGCTATGGCTACACCTTC
once TRBJ1-5 13 . TRBV30 CAWSLKGSQPQHF TGTGCCTGGAGTCTAAAGGGTAGCCAGCCCCAGCATTTT
. TRBJ1-2 13 . TRBV6-1 CASSESGPNGYTF TGTGCCAGCAGTGAGAGCGGACCGAACGGCTACACCTTC
. TRBJ2-5 12 . TRBV5-1 CASSPTQETQYF TGCGCCAGCAGCCCCACTCAAGAGACCCAGTACTTC
. TRBJ2-3 15 . TRBV27 CASSLRTTSTDTQYF TGTGCCAGCAGTTTACGGACGACTAGCACAGATACGCAGTATTTT
. TRBJ2-1 16 TRBD2 TRBV4-1 CASSQGLAGAYNEQFF TGCGCCAGCAGCCAAGGACTAGCGGGGGCCTACAATGAGCAGTTCTTC
. TRBJ2-7 12 . TRBV5-6 CASSLPSYEQYF TGTGCCAGCAGCTTGCCGTCCTACGAGCAGTACTTC
. TRBJ2-5 14 TRBD1 TRBV2 CASTGTARGETQYF TGTGCCAGCACTGGGACAGCCCGAGGGGAGACCCAGTACTTC
. TRBJ2-6 14 . TRBV10-3 CAISEVAGANVLTF TGTGCCATCAGTGAGGTTGCTGGGGCCAACGTCCTGACTTTC
. TRBJ2-6 18 . TRBV6-4 CASSILDSRQSRANVLTF TGTGCCAGCAGTATACTTGACTCACGACAAAGTCGGGCCAACGTCCTGACTTTC
. TRBJ2-5 15 . TRBV6-1 CASSAQAGGQETQYF TGTGCCAGCAGTGCCCAAGCTGGTGGGCAAGAGACCCAGTACTTC
once TRBJ1-6 15 TRBD1 TRBV12-5 CASGWIGQGSFTLHF TGTGCTAGTGGTTGGATTGGACAGGGATCCTTCACCCTCCACTTT
few TRBJ1-2 12 TRBD1 TRBV19 CASSPDRGGYTF TGTGCCAGTAGCCCTGACAGGGGCGGCTACACCTTC
few TRBJ2-3 15 TRBD2 TRBV7-3 CASSSGLAGADTQYF TGTGCCAGCAGTTCCGGACTAGCGGGAGCAGATACGCAGTATTTT
. TRBJ1-5 14 TRBD1 TRBV9 CASGRGEGAQPQHF TGTGCCAGTGGCCGTGGGGAGGGGGCTCAGCCCCAGCATTTT
. TRBJ1-5 12 . TRBV19 CASSIFGGTQHF TGTGCCAGTAGTATTTTCGGGGGAACCCAGCATTTT
. TRBJ2-4 14 . TRBV19 CASSIRGRGNIQYF TGTGCCAGTAGTATACGGGGGAGAGGAAACATTCAGTACTTC
. TRBJ1-2 15 . TRBV7-2 CASSRAGERSYGYTF TGTGCCAGCAGCCGCGCAGGGGAAAGGAGCTATGGCTACACCTTC
. TRBJ1-2 13 . TRBV2 CASSSKTEIGYTF TGTGCCAGCAGTTCCAAGACAGAGATAGGCTACACCTTC
. TRBJ1-5 16 . TRBV6-1 CASSEAGGVGNQPQHF TGTGCCAGCAGTGAAGCGGGAGGGGTGGGCAATCAGCCCCAGCATTTT
. TRBJ2-3 15 . TRBV7-2 CASSLGPESTDTQYF TGTGCCAGCAGCTTAGGACCAGAAAGCACAGATACGCAGTATTTT
. TRBJ2-3 13 . TRBV4-2 CASSQREIGTQYF TGTGCCAGCAGCCAAAGGGAAATCGGTACGCAGTATTTT
. TRBJ2-2 15 TRBD2 TRBV5-1 CASSPGAGSTGELFF TGCGCCAGCAGCCCGGGAGCGGGGAGCACCGGGGAGCTGTTTTTT
. TRBJ2-5 16 TRBD2 TRBV6-6 CASSYSIGSGGETQYF TGTGCCAGCAGTTACTCGATCGGATCCGGGGGGGAGACCCAGTACTTC
. TRBJ2-1 15 TRBD2 TRBV4-2 CASSQGAGGVNEQFF TGTGCCAGCAGCCAAGGGGCGGGGGGAGTTAATGAGCAGTTCTTC
. TRBJ2-5 13 . TRBV5-1 CASSPRRVETQYF TGCGCCAGCAGCCCCCGGAGGGTAGAGACCCAGTACTTC
. TRBJ2-1 14 . TRBV5-1 CASSLSQGSNEQFF TGCGCCAGCAGCTTGAGCCAGGGGAGTAATGAGCAGTTCTTC
. TRBJ2-3 14 . TRBV5-4 CASSLRLPADTQYF TGTGCCAGCAGCTTAAGGCTGCCGGCAGATACGCAGTATTTT
. TRBJ1-2 14 . TRBV10-3 CAISKGRDDYGYTF TGTGCCATCTCGAAAGGCAGGGACGACTATGGCTACACCTTC
. TRBJ2-4 15 . TRBV10-3 CAISEPVEAKNIQYF TGTGCCATCAGTGAGCCAGTGGAGGCCAAAAACATTCAGTACTTC
once TRBJ1-1 13 . TRBV11-3 CASSLSWGAEAFF TGTGCCAGCAGCTTAAGCTGGGGTGCTGAAGCTTTCTTT
. TRBJ2-5 16 TRBD1 TRBV19 CASSIGTGGFRETQYF TGTGCCAGTAGTATCGGGACAGGGGGCTTCAGAGAGACCCAGTACTTC
. TRBJ2-7 17 TRBD2 TRBV4-3 CASSQEVSGRSTYEQYF TGCGCCAGCAGCCAAGAGGTTAGCGGGAGGTCGACCTACGAGCAGTACTTC
few TRBJ2-3 16 TRBD2 TRBV4-2 CASSQGLAGGPDTQYF TGTGCCAGCAGCCAAGGACTAGCGGGGGGGCCAGATACGCAGTATTTT
. TRBJ2-5 15 TRBD2 TRBV7-8 CASSFRLAGQETQYF TGTGCCAGCAGCTTCCGACTAGCGGGGCAAGAGACCCAGTACTTC
. TRBJ1-2 15 . TRBV14 CASSTHKTGFDGYTF TGTGCCAGCAGCACCCATAAGACAGGTTTCGATGGCTACACCTTC
. TRBJ2-3 13 . TRBV7-9 CASAWAGSDTQYF TGTGCCAGCGCTTGGGCGGGGTCAGATACGCAGTATTTT
. TRBJ1-4 14 . TRBV6-1 CASHGSGQGEKLFF TGTGCCAGCCACGGAAGTGGCCAAGGGGAAAAACTGTTTTTT